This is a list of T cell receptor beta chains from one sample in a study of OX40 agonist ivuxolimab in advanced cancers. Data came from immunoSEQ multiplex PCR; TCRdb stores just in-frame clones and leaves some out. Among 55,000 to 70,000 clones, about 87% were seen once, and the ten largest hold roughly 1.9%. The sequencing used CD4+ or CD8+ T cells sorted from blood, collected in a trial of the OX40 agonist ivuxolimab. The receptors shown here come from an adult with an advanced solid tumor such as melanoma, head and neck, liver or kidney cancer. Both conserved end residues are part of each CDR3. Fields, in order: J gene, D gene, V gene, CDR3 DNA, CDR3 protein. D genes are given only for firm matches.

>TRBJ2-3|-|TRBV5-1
TGCGCCAGCAGCTTTTTTCTGCTCACAGATACGCAGTATTTT
CASSFFLLTDTQYF
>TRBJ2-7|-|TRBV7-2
TGTGCCAGCAGCTCTACTTCTTGGACAAAAAGGTCCTACGAGCAGTACTTC
CASSSTSWTKRSYEQYF
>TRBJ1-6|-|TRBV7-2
TGTGCCAGCAGCTTAAGAGGATACGGTTCACCCCTCCACTTT
CASSLRGYGSPLHF
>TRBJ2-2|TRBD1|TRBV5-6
TGTGCCAGCAGCCTCCTCCGGGACAGGGGATTCGGGGAGCTGTTTTTT
CASSLLRDRGFGELFF
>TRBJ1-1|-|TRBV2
TGTGCCAGCAGTGGGTTTGGTGTTACTGAAGCTTTCTTT
CASSGFGVTEAFF
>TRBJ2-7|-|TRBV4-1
TGCGCCAGCAGCCAAGAATCGAATAGCGAGCAGTACTTC
CASSQESNSEQYF
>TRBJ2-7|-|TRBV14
TGTGCCAGCAGCCCGCAAGTCAACTCCTACGAGCAGTACTTC
CASSPQVNSYEQYF
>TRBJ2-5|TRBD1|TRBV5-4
TGTGCCAGCAGCTTAGGACAGGGAGAGACCCAGTACTTC
CASSLGQGETQYF
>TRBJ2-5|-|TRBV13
TGTGCCAGCAGCAACGGGGGGCAGGAGACCCAGTACTTC
CASSNGGQETQYF
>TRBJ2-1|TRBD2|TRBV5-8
TGTGCCAGCAGCCGGACTAGCGGTACCTACAATGAGCAGTTCTTC
CASSRTSGTYNEQFF
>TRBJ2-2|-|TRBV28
TGTGCCAGCAGTTTATTGGCCGGGGAGCTGTTTTTT
CASSLLAGELFF
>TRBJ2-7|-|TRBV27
TGTGCCAGCAGTCCCAGGAGGGGGTCGGCCTACGAGCAGTACTTC
CASSPRRGSAYEQYF
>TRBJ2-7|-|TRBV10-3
TGTGCCATCAGGGAGGAGGCCTCCTACGAGCAGTACTTC
CAIREEASYEQYF
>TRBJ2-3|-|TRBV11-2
TGTGCCAGCAGCCCCTTCCCGGCTGGTGGTTTGAATACGCAGTATTTT
CASSPFPAGGLNTQYF
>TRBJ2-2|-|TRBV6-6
TGTGCCAGCAGTTACCGAGGGACCGGGGAGCTGTTTTTT
CASSYRGTGELFF